This TCR beta chain was obtained from a study of T cell responses to AZD1222 COVID-19 vaccine. After removal of 6 bases from V and 4 bases from J, the junction contained 10 bases not matched to a gene. The length of the CDR3 is 15 residues. Germline V gives CDR1 MDHEN, CDR2 SYDVKM. Here immunoSEQ multiplex PCR was the method, and the copy in TCRdb shows in-frame clones only, minus some. The table lists under 200,000 clones, about 91% of them singletons. The sequencing here drew on peripheral blood, taken on day 0 of MenACWY control vaccination. The rearrangement links TRBV28 to TRBJ1-2, with TRBD1 matching over 8 bases. The origin of this receptor is an adult in good health. The CDR3 nucleotides are TGTGCCAGCAGGCACCCAGGGGGCTGGAGCTATGGCTACACCTTC. As protein: CASRHPGGWSYGYTF.